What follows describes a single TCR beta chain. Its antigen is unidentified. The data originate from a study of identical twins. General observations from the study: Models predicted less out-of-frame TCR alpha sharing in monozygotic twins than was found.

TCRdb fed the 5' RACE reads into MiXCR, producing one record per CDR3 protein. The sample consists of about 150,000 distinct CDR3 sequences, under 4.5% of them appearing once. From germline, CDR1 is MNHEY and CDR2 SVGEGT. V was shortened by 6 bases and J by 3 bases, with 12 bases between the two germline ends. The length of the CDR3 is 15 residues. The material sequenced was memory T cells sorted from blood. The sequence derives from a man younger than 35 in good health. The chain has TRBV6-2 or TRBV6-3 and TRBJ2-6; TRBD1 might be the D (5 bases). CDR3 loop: CASSRQSGGANVLTF. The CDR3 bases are TGTGCCAGCAGCCGACAGTCCGGTGGGGCCAACGTCCTGACTTTC.